Sequencing of this T cell receptor (beta chain) was carried out in a study of shared clonotypes between healthy human individuals. The CDR3 spans 16 residues. Germline CDR1 and CDR2: SGHRS and YFSETQ. The V gene end was trimmed by 4 bases and the J gene end by 6 bases; junction bases not matched to a gene: 11. Points from the study as a whole: Owing to a small donor count, the genetic and exposure-history diversity represented was limited.

To note about this clone: Its antigen is currently unknown.

Some clones are missing from TCRdb's copy, which holds only in-frame ones; the method was immunoSEQ multiplex PCR. The sample contains a few million clones, around nine tenths of which appear only once. The TCR originated in a man between 18 and 29 years old in good health. The genes are TRBV5-1 and TRBJ2-2; 8 nucleotides align to TRBD1. The material sequenced was naive CD4+ T cells sorted from blood. The subset here: CD45RA+ positively selected. The CDR3 DNA sequence: TGCGCCAGCAGCCAAAACTCCGGACAGGGCCCCGGGGAGCTGTTTTTT. Residues: CASSQNSGQGPGELFF. The whole variable domain, remainder taken from reference TRBV5-1 and TRBJ2-2, is KAGVTQTPRYLIKTRGQQVTLSCSPISGHRSVSWYQQTPGQGLQFLFEYFSETQRNKGNFPGRFSGRQFSNSRSEMNVSTLELGDSALYLCASSQNSGQGPGELFFGEGSRLTVL.